One and the same sample provided the 2 T cell receptor beta chains below, sequenced in a study of blood T cell repertoires in COVID-19. Using immunoSEQ multiplex PCR, the repertoire was profiled, and TCRdb retains in-frame clones only, with some absent. The sample has fewer than 85,000 clones; about nine tenths are singletons. Material for sequencing was peripheral blood. These receptors originate from a man in his fifties or sixties with active COVID-19.

This chain uses TRBV28 with TRBJ1-5, with a possible D match to TRBD1 (5 bases). CDR3 length equals 14 residues. Germline loops: CDR1 MDHEN, CDR2 SYDVKM. V was clipped by 8 bases and J by 2 bases, with 13 bases between them. The CDR3 reads CASGQGDGNQPQHF. The CDR3 DNA follows: TGTGCCAGCGGACAAGGGGATGGCAATCAGCCCCAGCATTTT.

The rearrangement uses TRBV7-9 and TRBJ2-5, with TRBD1 matching 10 bases. This CDR3 comprises 16 residues. Unmatched junction bases numbered 10, after V lost 4 bases and J lost 5 bases. CDR1 and CDR2 (germline): SEHNR, FQNEAQ (reference sequence). CDR3 coding DNA: TGTGCCAGCAGCTCGGGACAGGGGACCCTTTGGGAGACCCAGTACTTC. As protein: CASSSGQGTLWETQYF.